The clone carrying this T cell receptor (beta chain) was found a few times. Blood genomic DNA input for TRB amplification was 250-500 ng. These data belong to a study of T and B cells in COVID-19 patients. Study background: Comorbidities linked to unfavorable COVID-19 outcome were present in nine tenths of the roughly 20 active-infection patients.

The ends were cut back, 5 bases at V and 3 bases at J, with 18 bases in the middle. The length of the CDR3 is 16 residues. Multiplex PCR with BIOMED2 TRB-A/B primer pools amplified TRB rearrangements. TCRdb ran MiXCR on the multiplex PCR reads and lists one entry per CDR3 protein. The repertoire holds over 8,000 distinct CDR3 sequences, with about two fifths as singletons. The rearrangement links TRBV12-3 or TRBV12-4 to TRBJ2-3; the D call may be TRBD1 or TRBD2 (5 bases each). This receptor was taken from a human donor with active COVID-19. The sequencing sample was made of blood. DNA for the CDR3: TGTGCCAGCAGTCCAGACTTGAGGGGTCGGACAGATACGCAGTATTTT. Its protein product is CASSPDLRGRTDTQYF.